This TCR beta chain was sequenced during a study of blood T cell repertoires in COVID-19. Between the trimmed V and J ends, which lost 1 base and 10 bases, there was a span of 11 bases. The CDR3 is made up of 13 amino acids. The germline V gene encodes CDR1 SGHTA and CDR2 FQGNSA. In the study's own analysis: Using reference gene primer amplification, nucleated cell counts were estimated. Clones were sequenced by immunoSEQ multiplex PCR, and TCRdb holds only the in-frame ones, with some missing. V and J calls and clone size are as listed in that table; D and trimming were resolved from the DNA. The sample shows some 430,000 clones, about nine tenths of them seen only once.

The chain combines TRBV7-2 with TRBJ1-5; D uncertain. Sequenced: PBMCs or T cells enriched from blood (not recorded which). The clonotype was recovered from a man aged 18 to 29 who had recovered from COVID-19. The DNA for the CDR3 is TGTGCCAGCAGCTTAGTCCCGCTAGAACCCCAGCATTTT. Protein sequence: CASSLVPLEPQHF.